This TCR beta chain emerged from a study of shared clonotypes between healthy human individuals. Notes on the study in general: The sharing of roughly 5% of naive CD4 clonotypes was seen across a few donors. The four-donor shared clonotypes exceeded non-shared clonotypes in generation probability, with non-shared ones scoring lower.

CD45RO-negative, CCR7-selected cells formed the naive CD8 fraction, which excluded terminally differentiated effector memory CD45RA+ cells. TCRdb's copy holds only in-frame clones and misses some; the assay was immunoSEQ multiplex PCR. The sample lists about 1,900,000 clones; about 95% were seen once. To note about this clone: The antigen remains undetermined.

The source is a man in his late teens or twenties in good health. The material sequenced was naive CD8+ T cells sorted from blood.

The CDR3 here is CASGDPNQPQHF. The CDR3 coding sequence is TGTGCTTCAGGGGATCCTAATCAGCCCCAGCATTTT. The chain links TRBV19 to TRBJ1-5; tentatively, D is TRBD1 (6 bases). Germline CDR1 and CDR2: LNHDA and SQIVND (reference sequence). CDR3 length equals 12 residues.